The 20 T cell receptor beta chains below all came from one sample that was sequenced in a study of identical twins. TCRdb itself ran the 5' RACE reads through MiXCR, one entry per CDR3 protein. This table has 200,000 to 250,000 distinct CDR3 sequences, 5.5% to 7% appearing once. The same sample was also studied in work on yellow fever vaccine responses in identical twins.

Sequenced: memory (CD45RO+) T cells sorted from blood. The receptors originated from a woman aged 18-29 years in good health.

This chain's CDR3 is CSARGQDNNQPQHF. Here the CDR3 DNA reads TGCAGTGCTAGGGGTCAGGATAACAATCAGCCCCAGCATTTT. The J gene is TRBJ1-5, the V gene TRBV20-1; D unresolved. Germline V gene sequence: CDR1 DFQATT, CDR2 SNEGSKA (reference sequence). The length of the CDR3 is 14 residues. With 3 bases removed from V and 3 bases from J, the gap between germline ends came to 12 bases.

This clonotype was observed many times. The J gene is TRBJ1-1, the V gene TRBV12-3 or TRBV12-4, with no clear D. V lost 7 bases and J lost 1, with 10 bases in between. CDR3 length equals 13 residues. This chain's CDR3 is CASTLGPNTEAFF. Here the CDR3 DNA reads TGTGCCAGCACCCTCGGACCGAACACTGAAGCTTTCTTT.

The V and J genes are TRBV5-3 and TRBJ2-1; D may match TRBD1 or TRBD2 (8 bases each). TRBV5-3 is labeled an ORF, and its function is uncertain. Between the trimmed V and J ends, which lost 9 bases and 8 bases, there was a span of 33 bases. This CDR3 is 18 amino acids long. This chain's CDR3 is CAMSAGGRRGSGIHEQFF. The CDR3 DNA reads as TGTGCCATGAGCGCAGGGGGCCGCCGGGGTAGCGGGATACATGAGCAGTTCTTC.

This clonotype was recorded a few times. The CDR3 reads CASRQVNYGYTF. For the CDR3, the DNA is TGTGCCAGCAGACAGGTGAACTATGGCTACACCTTC. This rearrangement joins TRBV28 to TRBJ1-2; TRBD1 might be the D (5 bases). Germline CDR1 and CDR2: MDHEN and SYDVKM. This CDR3 spans 12 amino acids. V lost 6 bases and J lost 2, with 7 bases in between.

The CDR3 is CASSVSDRSLGSYNEQFF. The CDR3 DNA follows: TGTGCCAGCAGCGTATCGGACAGATCCTTGGGATCCTACAATGAGCAGTTCTTC. The chain employs TRBV9 and TRBJ2-1; TRBD1 is a possible D gene (6 bases). Trimming cost V 1 base and J 1 base, with 18 bases left between them. Germline CDR1 SGDLS, CDR2 YYNGEE. The CDR3 spans 18 residues.

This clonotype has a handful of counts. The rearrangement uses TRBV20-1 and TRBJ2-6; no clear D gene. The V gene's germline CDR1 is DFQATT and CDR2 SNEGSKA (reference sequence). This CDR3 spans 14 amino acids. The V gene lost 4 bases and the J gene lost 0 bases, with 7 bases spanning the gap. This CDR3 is CSAMDYSGANVLTF. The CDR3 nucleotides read TGCAGTGCTATGGATTACTCTGGGGCCAACGTCCTGACTTTC.

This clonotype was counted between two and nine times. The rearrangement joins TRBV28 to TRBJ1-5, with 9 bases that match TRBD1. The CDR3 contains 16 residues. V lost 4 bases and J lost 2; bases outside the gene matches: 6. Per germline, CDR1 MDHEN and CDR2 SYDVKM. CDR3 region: CASSSLQGAGNQPQHF. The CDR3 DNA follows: TGTGCCAGCAGTTCCCTACAGGGGGCGGGCAATCAGCCCCAGCATTTT.

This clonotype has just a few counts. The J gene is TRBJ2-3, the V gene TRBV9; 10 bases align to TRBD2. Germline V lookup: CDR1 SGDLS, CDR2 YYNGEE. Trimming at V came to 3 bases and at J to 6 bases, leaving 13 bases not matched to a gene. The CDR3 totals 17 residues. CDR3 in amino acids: CASSAPPGTSAVDTQYF. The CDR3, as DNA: TGTGCCAGCAGCGCCCCACCCGGGACTAGCGCGGTGGATACGCAGTATTTT. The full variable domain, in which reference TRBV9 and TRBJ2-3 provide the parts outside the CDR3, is DSGVTQTPKHLITATGQRVTLRCSPRSGDLSVYWYQQSLDQGLQFLIQYYNGEERAKGNILERFSAQQFPDLHSELNLSSLELGDSALYFCASSAPPGTSAVDTQYFGPGTRLTVL.

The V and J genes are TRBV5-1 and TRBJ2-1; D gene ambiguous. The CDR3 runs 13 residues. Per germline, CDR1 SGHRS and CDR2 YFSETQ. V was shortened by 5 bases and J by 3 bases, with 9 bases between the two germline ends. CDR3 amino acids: CASRPLNYNEQFF. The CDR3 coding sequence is TGCGCCAGCAGGCCCCTCAACTACAATGAGCAGTTCTTC.

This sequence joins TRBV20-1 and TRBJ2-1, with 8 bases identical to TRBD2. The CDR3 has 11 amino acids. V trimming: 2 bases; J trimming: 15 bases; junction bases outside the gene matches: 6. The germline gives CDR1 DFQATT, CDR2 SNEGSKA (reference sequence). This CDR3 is CSARFGTRWFF. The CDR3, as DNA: TGCAGTGCTAGATTCGGGACTAGGTGGTTCTTC.

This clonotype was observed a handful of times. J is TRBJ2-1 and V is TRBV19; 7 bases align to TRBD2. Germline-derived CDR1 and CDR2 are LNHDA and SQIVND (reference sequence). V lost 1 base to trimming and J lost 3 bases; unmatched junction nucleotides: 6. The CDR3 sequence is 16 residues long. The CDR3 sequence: CASSIGAGVIYNEQFF. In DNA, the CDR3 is TGTGCCAGTAGTATAGGTGCGGGAGTGATCTACAATGAGCAGTTCTTC.

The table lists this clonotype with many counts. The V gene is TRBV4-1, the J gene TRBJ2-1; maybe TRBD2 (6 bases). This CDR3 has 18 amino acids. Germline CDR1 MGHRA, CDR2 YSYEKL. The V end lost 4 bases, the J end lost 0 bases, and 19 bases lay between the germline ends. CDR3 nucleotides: TGCGCCAGCAGCCTCTCTAGGCGGGGTTCAGGCTCCTACAATGAGCAGTTCTTC. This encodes CASSLSRRGSGSYNEQFF.

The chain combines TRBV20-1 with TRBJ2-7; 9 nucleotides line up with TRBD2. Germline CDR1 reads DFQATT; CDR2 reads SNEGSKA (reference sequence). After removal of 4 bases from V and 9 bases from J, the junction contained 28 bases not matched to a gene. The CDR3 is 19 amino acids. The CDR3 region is CSATDWRLADAQAGSWQYV. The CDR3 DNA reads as TGCAGTGCTACGGATTGGCGACTAGCGGACGCCCAAGCGGGATCTTGGCAGTACGTC.

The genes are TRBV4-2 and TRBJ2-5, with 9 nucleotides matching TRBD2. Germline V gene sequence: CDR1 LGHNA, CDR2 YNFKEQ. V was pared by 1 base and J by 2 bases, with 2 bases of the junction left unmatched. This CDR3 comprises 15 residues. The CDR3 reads CASSQGTSVQETQYF. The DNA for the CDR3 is TGTGCCAGCAGCCAAGGGACTAGCGTACAAGAGACCCAGTACTTC.

The CDR3 region is CASRQQGTNQPQHF. The CDR3 DNA reads TGTGCCAGCAGGCAACAGGGTACTAATCAGCCCCAGCATTTT. The chain has TRBV2 and TRBJ1-5; possible D gene TRBD1, 6 bases. This CDR3 region has 14 residues. The germline V gene encodes CDR1 SNHLY and CDR2 FYNNEI. The V end lost 6 bases, the J end lost 4 bases, and 13 bases lay between the germline ends.

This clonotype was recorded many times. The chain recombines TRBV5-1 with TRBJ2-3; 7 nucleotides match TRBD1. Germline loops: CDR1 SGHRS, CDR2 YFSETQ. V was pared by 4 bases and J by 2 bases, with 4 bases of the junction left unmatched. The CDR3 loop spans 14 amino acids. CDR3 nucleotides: TGCGCCAGCAGCCCAGGGGGTGTCACAGATACGCAGTATTTT. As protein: CASSPGGVTDTQYF.

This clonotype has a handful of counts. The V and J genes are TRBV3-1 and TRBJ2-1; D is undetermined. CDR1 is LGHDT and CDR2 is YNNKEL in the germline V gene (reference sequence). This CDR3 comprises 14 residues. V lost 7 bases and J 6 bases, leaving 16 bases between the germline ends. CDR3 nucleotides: TGTGCCAGCACCCCGGCCGGTGGTATCAATGAGCAGTTCTTC. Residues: CASTPAGGINEQFF.

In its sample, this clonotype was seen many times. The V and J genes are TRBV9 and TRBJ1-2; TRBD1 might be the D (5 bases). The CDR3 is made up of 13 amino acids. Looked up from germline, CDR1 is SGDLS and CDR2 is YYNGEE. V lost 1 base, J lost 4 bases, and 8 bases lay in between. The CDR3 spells CASSVHDSYGYTF. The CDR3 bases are TGTGCCAGCAGCGTACACGACAGCTATGGCTACACCTTC.

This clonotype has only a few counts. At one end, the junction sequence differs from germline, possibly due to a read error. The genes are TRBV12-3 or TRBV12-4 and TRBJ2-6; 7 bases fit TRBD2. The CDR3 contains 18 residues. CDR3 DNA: TGTGCCCGCAGTTTTATTTTGGCGGGGGAATCTGGGGCCAACGTCCTGACTTTC. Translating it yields CARSFILAGESGANVLTF.

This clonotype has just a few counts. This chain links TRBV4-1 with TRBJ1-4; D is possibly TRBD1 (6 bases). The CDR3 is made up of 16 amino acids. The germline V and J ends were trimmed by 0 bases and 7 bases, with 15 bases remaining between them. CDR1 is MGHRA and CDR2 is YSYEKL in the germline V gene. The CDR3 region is CASSQDRASTGEKLFF. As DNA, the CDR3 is TGCGCCAGCAGCCAAGATCGCGCATCGACAGGTGAAAAACTGTTTTTT.